This is a list of T cell receptor beta chains from one sample in a study of blood T cells in healthy people across ages. MiXCR, applied by TCRdb to the 5' RACE reads, yields one record per CDR3 protein. The sample shows 2 million or so distinct CDR3 sequences, roughly 50% of them seen only once. The sample was blood. The receptor source for this set is a woman in her thirties or forties in good health. Both conserved end residues are part of each CDR3. Each record gives: D gene, V gene, clone size, J gene, CDR3 protein, CDR3 DNA. The D gene is left open where the match is weak. Only part of the rows carry a size: once, few, many, or a class if the clone is expanded.

NA,TRBV7-8,few,TRBJ2-5,CASSFEPWGTQYF,TGTGCCAGCAGCTTTGAACCCTGGGGGACCCAGTACTTC
NA,TRBV18,NA,TRBJ1-6,CASSQTGDYSPLHF,TGTGCCAGCTCACAGACGGGGGATTATTCACCCCTCCACTTT
NA,TRBV20-1,NA,TRBJ1-5,CSGRQNNQPQHF,TGCAGTGGGAGACAGAACAATCAGCCCCAGCATTTT
NA,TRBV11-2,once,TRBJ2-5,CASSKPDGQETQYF,TGTGCCAGCAGCAAACCGGACGGACAAGAGACCCAGTACTTC
NA,TRBV29-1,few,TRBJ2-3,CSVEEGSDTQYF,TGCAGCGTTGAAGAGGGTAGTGATACGCAGTATTTT
NA,TRBV20-1,NA,TRBJ1-4,CSARSGSNEKLFF,TGCAGTGCTCGCAGCGGGTCTAATGAAAAACTGTTTTTT
NA,TRBV7-2,many,TRBJ2-5,CASGEIWETQYF,TGTGCCAGCGGCGAAATTTGGGAGACCCAGTACTTC
NA,TRBV7-2,NA,TRBJ1-2,CASSLDRLGTAYGYTF,TGTGCCAGCAGCTTGGACCGACTCGGGACCGCGTATGGCTACACCTTC
TRBD1,TRBV27,NA,TRBJ1-2,CASRGTGPSNYGYTF,TGTGCCAGCAGGGGGACAGGGCCTTCTAACTATGGCTACACCTTC
TRBD1,TRBV28,NA,TRBJ1-4,CASSAQGAGTNEKLFF,TGTGCCAGCAGTGCCCAGGGGGCCGGTACTAATGAAAAACTGTTTTTT
NA,TRBV4-3,NA,TRBJ2-3,CASSPSAGSRTGTQYF,TGCGCCAGCAGCCCCTCGGCGGGGTCTCGCACAGGTACGCAGTATTTT
NA,TRBV20-1,NA,TRBJ1-6,CSAEQGTVNNSPLHF,TGCAGTGCCGAACAGGGCACCGTCAATAATTCACCCCTCCACTTT
NA,TRBV7-7,NA,TRBJ2-1,CASSLPVWWVSRIEVTYNEQFF,TGTGCTAGCAGCTTACCCGTCTGGTGGGTATCTAGGATCGAGGTGACTTACAATGAGCAGTTCTTC
NA,TRBV24-1,few,TRBJ1-2,CATQGGDYGYTF,TGTGCCACCCAAGGGGGGGACTATGGCTACACCTTC
NA,TRBV20-1,NA,TRBJ2-5,CSARGSKGETQYF,TGCAGTGCTCGAGGGAGTAAGGGCGAGACCCAGTACTTC
NA,TRBV28,NA,TRBJ2-3,CASEDGGGTDTQYF,TGTGCCTCCGAAGACGGGGGCGGCACAGATACGCAGTATTTT
TRBD1,TRBV12-3/TRBV12-4,NA,TRBJ2-1,CASTLRQGQFF,TGTGCCAGCACCCTTCGACAGGGGCAGTTCTTC
TRBD1,TRBV20-1,NA,TRBJ2-1,CSARDGTGKGEQFF,TGCAGTGCTAGAGATGGGACAGGGAAGGGAGAGCAGTTCTTC
NA,TRBV27,few,TRBJ1-6,CASSLGGIHSPLHF,TGTGCCAGCAGTTTGGGTGGGATACATTCACCCCTCCACTTT
NA,TRBV28,NA,TRBJ2-3,CASPPRLGLLRDGRDTQYF,TGTGCCAGTCCCCCCCGCCTGGGACTTTTACGGGACGGGAGAGATACGCAGTATTTT
NA,TRBV28,NA,TRBJ1-2,CASRTPGRSNYGYTF,TGTGCCAGCAGGACCCCCGGACGGAGTAACTACGGCTACACCTTC
NA,TRBV28,few,TRBJ2-7,CASSSPGPPSYEQYF,TGTGCCAGCAGTTCCCCCGGACCCCCTTCCTACGAGCAGTACTTC
TRBD1,TRBV7-2,few,TRBJ2-1,CASNLQRGGQGTGEQFF,TGTGCCAGCAATCTACAACGCGGGGGACAGGGAACGGGTGAGCAGTTCTTC
TRBD1,TRBV10-3,NA,TRBJ2-3,CAINRGGVADTQYF,TGTGCCATCAACAGGGGCGGAGTAGCGGATACGCAGTATTTT
NA,TRBV5-1,few,TRBJ2-5,CASSFLLEETQYF,TGCGCCAGCAGCTTCCTTCTCGAAGAGACCCAGTACTTC
TRBD2,TRBV20-1,NA,TRBJ2-7,CSAPSLAGGHYNEQYF,TGCAGTGCCCCCTCACTAGCGGGGGGCCACTACAATGAGCAGTACTTC
NA,TRBV28,NA,TRBJ2-7,CASTPSQERGYEQYF,TGTGCCAGCACCCCGTCCCAGGAAAGGGGATACGAGCAGTACTTC
NA,TRBV18,NA,TRBJ2-5,CASSPQFLETQYF,TGTGCCAGCTCACCACAGTTTTTGGAGACCCAGTACTTC
NA,TRBV10-3,NA,TRBJ2-5,CAISEGRVAETQYF,TGTGCCATCAGTGAGGGCAGGGTAGCTGAGACCCAGTACTTC
TRBD2,TRBV9,NA,TRBJ2-3,CASSLRASGVKDTQYF,TGTGCCAGCAGCCTCCGGGCTAGCGGGGTAAAGGATACGCAGTATTTT
NA,TRBV29-1,many,TRBJ2-7,CSVGLAYEQYF,TGCAGCGTCGGCCTGGCCTACGAGCAGTACTTC
TRBD2,TRBV7-2,NA,TRBJ2-1,CASSLEGLATEQFF,TGTGCCAGCAGCTTAGAGGGACTAGCGACTGAGCAGTTCTTC
NA,TRBV12-3/TRBV12-4,NA,TRBJ1-2,CASSPPIRYGYTF,TGTGCCAGCAGTCCTCCGATTCGCTATGGCTACACCTTC
TRBD1,TRBV29-1,few,TRBJ2-1,CSGDRGGNEQFF,TGCAGCGGCGACAGGGGGGGCAATGAGCAGTTCTTC
NA,TRBV20-1,NA,TRBJ2-3,CSAGGDTETQYF,TGCAGTGCGGGGGGGGACACAGAGACGCAGTATTTT
NA,TRBV7-9,NA,TRBJ2-3,CASSLAPQGPATDTQYF,TGTGCCAGCAGCTTAGCGCCCCAGGGACCGGCCACAGATACGCAGTATTTT
NA,TRBV27,few,TRBJ2-6,CASSPPRGTGGANVLTF,TGTGCCAGCAGTCCCCCCCGGGGTACGGGTGGGGCCAACGTCCTGACTTTC
NA,TRBV11-2,NA,TRBJ1-4,CASSLPLGEDNEKLFF,TGTGCCAGCAGCCTCCCTCTGGGGGAGGATAATGAAAAACTGTTTTTT
TRBD1,TRBV2,NA,TRBJ2-3,CASSFIGQAKDTQYF,TGTGCCAGCAGCTTTATAGGACAGGCGAAAGATACGCAGTATTTT
TRBD1,TRBV28,few,TRBJ2-4,CASSRQTGTDIQYF,TGTGCCAGCAGTCGCCAGACAGGGACGGACATTCAGTACTTC
NA,TRBV4-3,few,TRBJ2-5,CASSQDRRADWETQYF,TGCGCCAGCAGCCAAGACCGGCGGGCGGACTGGGAGACCCAGTACTTC
TRBD1,TRBV5-1,NA,TRBJ2-7,CASRLTAGGGYEQYF,TGCGCCAGCAGGCTCACAGCAGGGGGCGGCTACGAGCAGTACTTC
TRBD1,TRBV7-2,few,TRBJ2-1,CASRRQGVDNEQFF,TGTGCCAGCCGACGACAGGGGGTCGACAATGAGCAGTTCTTC